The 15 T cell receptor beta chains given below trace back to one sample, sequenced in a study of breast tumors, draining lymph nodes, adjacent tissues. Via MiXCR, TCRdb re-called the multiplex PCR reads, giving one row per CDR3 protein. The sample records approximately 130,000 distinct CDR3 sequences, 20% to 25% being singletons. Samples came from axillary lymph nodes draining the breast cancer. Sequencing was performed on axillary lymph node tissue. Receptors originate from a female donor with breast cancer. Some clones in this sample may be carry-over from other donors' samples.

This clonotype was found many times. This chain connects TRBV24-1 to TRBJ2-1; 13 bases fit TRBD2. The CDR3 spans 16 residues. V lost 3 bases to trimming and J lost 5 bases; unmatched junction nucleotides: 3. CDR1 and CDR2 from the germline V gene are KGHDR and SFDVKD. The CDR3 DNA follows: TGTGCCACCAGTGATGGACTAGCGGGAGCCCACAATGAGCAGTTCTTC. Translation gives CATSDGLAGAHNEQFF.

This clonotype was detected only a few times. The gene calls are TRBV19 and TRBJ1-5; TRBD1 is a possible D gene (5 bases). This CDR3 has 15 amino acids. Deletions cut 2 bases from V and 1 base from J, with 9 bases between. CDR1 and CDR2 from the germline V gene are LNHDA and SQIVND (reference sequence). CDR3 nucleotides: TGTGCCAGTAGTATAATCGCAGGGAGCAATCAGCCCCAGCATTTT. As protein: CASSIIAGSNQPQHF.

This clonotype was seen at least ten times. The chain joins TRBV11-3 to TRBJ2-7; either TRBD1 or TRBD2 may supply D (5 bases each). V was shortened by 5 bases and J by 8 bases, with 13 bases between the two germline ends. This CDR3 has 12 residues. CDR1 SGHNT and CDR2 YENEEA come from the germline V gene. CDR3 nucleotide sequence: TGTGCCAGCAGCGAGGGACGGCGAAAGCAGTACTTC. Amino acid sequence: CASSEGRRKQYF. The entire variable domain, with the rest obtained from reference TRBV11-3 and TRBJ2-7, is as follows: EAGVVQSPRYKIIEKKQPVAFWCNPISGHNTLYWYLQNLGQGPELLIRYENEEAVDDSQLPKDRFSAERLKGVDSTLKIQPAELGDSAVYLCASSEGRRKQYFGPGTRLTVT.

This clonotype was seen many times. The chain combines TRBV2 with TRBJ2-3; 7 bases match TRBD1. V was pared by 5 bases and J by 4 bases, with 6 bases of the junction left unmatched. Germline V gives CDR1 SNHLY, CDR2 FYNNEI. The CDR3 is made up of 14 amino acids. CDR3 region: CASSSTGNADTQYF. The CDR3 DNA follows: TGTGCCAGCAGTTCGACAGGGAATGCAGATACGCAGTATTTT.

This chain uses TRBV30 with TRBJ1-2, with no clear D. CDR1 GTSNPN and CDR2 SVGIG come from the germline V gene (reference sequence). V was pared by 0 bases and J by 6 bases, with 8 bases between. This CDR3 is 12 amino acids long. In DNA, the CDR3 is TGTGCCTGGAGTGTTTCCAAGGATGGCTACACCTTC. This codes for CAWSVSKDGYTF.

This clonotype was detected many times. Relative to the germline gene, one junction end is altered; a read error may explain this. The CDR3 protein is CASSLERLAGAETQYF. Here the CDR3 DNA reads TGTGCTAGCAGCTTAGAGCGACTAGCGGGAGCAGAGACCCAGTACTTC. The chain links TRBV7-7 to TRBJ2-5; 12 bases line up with TRBD2. The germline CDR1 and CDR2 sequences are SSHAT and FNYEAQ (reference sequence). The CDR3 has 16 residues. The full variable domain, with the rest looked up from reference TRBV7-7 and TRBJ2-5, is GAGVSQSPRYKVTKRGQDVTLRCDPISSHATLYWYQQALGQGPEFLTYFNYEAQPDKSGLPSDRFSAERPEGSISTLTIQRTEQRDSAMYRCASSLERLAGAETQYFGPGTRLLVL.

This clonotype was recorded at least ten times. The CDR3, as DNA: TGCAGTGCTCCGGGCCGGGACAGGGCCCAAGAGACCCAGTACTTC. Residues: CSAPGRDRAQETQYF. V gene TRBV20-1 combines with J gene TRBJ2-5; 9 bases agree with TRBD1. J gave up 1 base and V 5 bases, and 8 bases lay outside the gene matches. Germline CDR1 DFQATT, CDR2 SNEGSKA (reference sequence). CDR3 length equals 15 residues.

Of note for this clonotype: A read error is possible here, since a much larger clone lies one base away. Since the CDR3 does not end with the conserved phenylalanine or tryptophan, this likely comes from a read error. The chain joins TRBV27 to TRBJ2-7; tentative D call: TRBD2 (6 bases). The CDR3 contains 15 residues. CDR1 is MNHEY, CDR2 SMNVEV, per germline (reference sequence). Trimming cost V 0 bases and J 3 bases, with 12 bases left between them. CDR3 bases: TGTGCCAGCAGTTTATCGATCGGCGGGATCTACGAGCAGTACTCC. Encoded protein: CASSLSIGGIYEQYS.

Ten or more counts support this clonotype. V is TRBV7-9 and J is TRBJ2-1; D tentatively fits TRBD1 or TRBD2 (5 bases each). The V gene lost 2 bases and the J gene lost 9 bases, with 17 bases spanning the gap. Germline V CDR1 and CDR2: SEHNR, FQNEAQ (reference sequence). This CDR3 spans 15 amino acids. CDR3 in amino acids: CASSLPGAGITEQFF. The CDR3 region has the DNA TGTGCCAGCAGCTTACCCGGGGCTGGGATCACTGAGCAGTTCTTC.

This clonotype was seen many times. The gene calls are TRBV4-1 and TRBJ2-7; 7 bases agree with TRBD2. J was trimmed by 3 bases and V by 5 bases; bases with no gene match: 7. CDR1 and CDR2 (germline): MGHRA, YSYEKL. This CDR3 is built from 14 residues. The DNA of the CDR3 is TGCGCCAGCAGCTTCGGGCTAGCGGACTACGAGCAGTACTTC. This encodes CASSFGLADYEQYF.

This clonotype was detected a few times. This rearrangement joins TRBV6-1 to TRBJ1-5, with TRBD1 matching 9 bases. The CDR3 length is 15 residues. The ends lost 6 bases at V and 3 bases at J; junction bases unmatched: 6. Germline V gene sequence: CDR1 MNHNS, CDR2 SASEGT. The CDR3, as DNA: TGTGCCAGCAGCGACCGGGACAGGGACAATCAGCCCCAGCATTTT. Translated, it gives CASSDRDRDNQPQHF.

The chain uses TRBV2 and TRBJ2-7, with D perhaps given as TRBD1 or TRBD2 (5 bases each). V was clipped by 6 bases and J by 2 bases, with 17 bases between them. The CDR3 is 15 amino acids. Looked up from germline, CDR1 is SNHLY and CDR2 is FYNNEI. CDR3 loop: CASSDWDGPPYEQYF. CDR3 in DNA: TGTGCCAGCAGCGACTGGGACGGGCCACCCTACGAGCAGTACTTC.

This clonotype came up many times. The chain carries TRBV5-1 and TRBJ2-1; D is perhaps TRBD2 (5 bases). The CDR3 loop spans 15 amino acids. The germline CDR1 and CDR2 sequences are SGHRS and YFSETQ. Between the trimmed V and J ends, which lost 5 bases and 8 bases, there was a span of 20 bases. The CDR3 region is CASRAWVDSYYEQFF. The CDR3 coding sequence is TGCGCCAGCAGGGCTTGGGTGGACTCATATTATGAGCAGTTCTTC.

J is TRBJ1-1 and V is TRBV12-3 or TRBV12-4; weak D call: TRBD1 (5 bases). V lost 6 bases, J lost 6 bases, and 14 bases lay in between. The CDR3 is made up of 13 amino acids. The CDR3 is CASRPGGAPEAFF. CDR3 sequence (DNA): TGTGCCAGCAGGCCCGGGGGAGCACCTGAAGCTTTCTTT.

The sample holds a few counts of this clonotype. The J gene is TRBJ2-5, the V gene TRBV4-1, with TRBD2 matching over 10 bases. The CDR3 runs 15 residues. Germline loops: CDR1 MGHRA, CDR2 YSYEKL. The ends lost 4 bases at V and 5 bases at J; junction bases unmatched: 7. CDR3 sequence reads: CASSPGISGGETQYF. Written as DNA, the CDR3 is TGCGCCAGCAGCCCGGGGATTAGCGGGGGGGAGACCCAGTACTTC.